These T cell receptor beta chains were read from a single sample in a study of Ad26.COV2.S vaccination and SARS-CoV-2 variants. Using immunoSEQ multiplex PCR, the repertoire was profiled, and TCRdb retains in-frame clones only, with some absent. The sample yields around 240,000 clones, over 75% seen once. The material was peripheral blood, obtained in a trial of Ad26.COV2.S vaccine versus placebo. The receptors derive from a person aged 18 to 65 who received the Ad26.COV2.S COVID-19 vaccine or a placebo. Each CDR3 is given with its conserved first and last residue. Clone size is shown for a subset of rows, as once, few, many or a class of expanded clone.

cdr3_length: 17
j_call: TRBJ1-1
v_call: TRBV13
clone_size: NA
cdr3_aa: CASSSDGQGRGFTEAFF

cdr3_length: 15
j_call: TRBJ2-1
v_call: TRBV10-3
clone_size: NA
cdr3_aa: CATQDSGRRYNEQFF

cdr3_length: 14
j_call: TRBJ1-4
v_call: TRBV5-1
clone_size: NA
cdr3_aa: CASSPQGANEKLFF

cdr3_length: 16
j_call: TRBJ2-1
v_call: TRBV4-2
clone_size: NA
cdr3_aa: CASSPQRGGIDNEQFF

cdr3_length: 13
j_call: TRBJ1-2
v_call: TRBV14
clone_size: NA
cdr3_aa: CASSQGESYGYTF

cdr3_length: 15
j_call: TRBJ1-1
v_call: TRBV19
clone_size: NA
cdr3_aa: CASSIDPDRNTEAFF

cdr3_length: 16
j_call: TRBJ2-2
v_call: TRBV3-1/TRBV3-2
clone_size: NA
cdr3_aa: CASSPGTSGLGGELFF

cdr3_length: 13
j_call: TRBJ2-7
v_call: TRBV3-1/TRBV3-2
clone_size: NA
cdr3_aa: CASSQSVTYEQYF

cdr3_length: 17
j_call: TRBJ2-1
v_call: TRBV4-2
clone_size: NA
cdr3_aa: CASSQEGEGPEAREQFF

cdr3_length: 19
j_call: TRBJ2-2
v_call: TRBV19
clone_size: few
cdr3_aa: CASSKHAPTSGRAFGELFF

cdr3_length: 15
j_call: TRBJ1-6
v_call: TRBV9
clone_size: NA
cdr3_aa: CASSVAPHPDSPLHF

cdr3_length: 15
j_call: TRBJ2-3
v_call: TRBV19
clone_size: NA
cdr3_aa: CASSIVERESDTQYF

cdr3_length: 14
j_call: TRBJ1-6
v_call: TRBV5-1
clone_size: NA
cdr3_aa: CASSWGQGNSPLHF

cdr3_length: 12
j_call: TRBJ1-1
v_call: TRBV10-2
clone_size: NA
cdr3_aa: CASSRRGTEAFF

cdr3_length: 13
j_call: TRBJ2-7
v_call: TRBV19
clone_size: once
cdr3_aa: CASRPRTSDEQYF

cdr3_length: 15
j_call: TRBJ2-1
v_call: TRBV2
clone_size: NA
cdr3_aa: CASSTSGSNKNEQFF

cdr3_length: 15
j_call: TRBJ2-3
v_call: TRBV28
clone_size: once
cdr3_aa: CASSFPTELLDTQYF

cdr3_length: 16
j_call: TRBJ1-5
v_call: TRBV28
clone_size: NA
cdr3_aa: CASQGTGWAGNQPQHF

cdr3_length: 14
j_call: TRBJ2-1
v_call: TRBV24-1
clone_size: NA
cdr3_aa: CATSDLDGYNEQFF

cdr3_length: 16
j_call: TRBJ1-3
v_call: TRBV6-5
clone_size: NA
cdr3_aa: CASSYFQGGSGNTIYF

cdr3_length: 16
j_call: TRBJ2-6
v_call: TRBV7-2
clone_size: NA
cdr3_aa: CASSWTGGAGANVLTF

cdr3_length: 14
j_call: TRBJ1-1
v_call: TRBV5-1
clone_size: NA
cdr3_aa: CASSFRGGGAEAFF

cdr3_length: 13
j_call: TRBJ1-1
v_call: TRBV25-1
clone_size: once
cdr3_aa: CASMVGRDTEAFF

cdr3_length: 16
j_call: TRBJ1-6
v_call: TRBV7-9
clone_size: few
cdr3_aa: CASSLGESSYNSPLHF

cdr3_length: 17
j_call: TRBJ1-1
v_call: TRBV25-1
clone_size: NA
cdr3_aa: CASSEGSWGRLPAEAFF

cdr3_length: 14
j_call: TRBJ2-1
v_call: TRBV18
clone_size: NA
cdr3_aa: CASSPGLGKNEQFF

cdr3_length: 12
j_call: TRBJ2-5
v_call: TRBV7-9
clone_size: NA
cdr3_aa: CASSSDSGTQYF

cdr3_length: 16
j_call: TRBJ1-6
v_call: TRBV28
clone_size: NA
cdr3_aa: CASSSPSTGGDSPLHF

cdr3_length: 13
j_call: TRBJ2-7
v_call: TRBV5-4
clone_size: NA
cdr3_aa: CASSLGRGGEQYF

cdr3_length: 14
j_call: TRBJ2-2
v_call: TRBV19
clone_size: NA
cdr3_aa: CASSISGATGELFF

cdr3_length: 16
j_call: TRBJ1-3
v_call: TRBV19
clone_size: NA
cdr3_aa: CASSPPGANSGNTIYF

cdr3_length: 15
j_call: TRBJ2-1
v_call: TRBV7-6
clone_size: NA
cdr3_aa: CASSSRQTGYNEQFF

cdr3_length: 14
j_call: TRBJ1-1
v_call: TRBV29-1
clone_size: NA
cdr3_aa: CSAMGGAANTEAFF

cdr3_length: 11
j_call: TRBJ2-7
v_call: TRBV29-1
clone_size: NA
cdr3_aa: CSVRGAYEQYF

cdr3_length: 14
j_call: TRBJ1-6
v_call: TRBV9
clone_size: NA
cdr3_aa: CASSVGQINSPLHF

cdr3_length: 17
j_call: TRBJ1-3
v_call: TRBV9
clone_size: few
cdr3_aa: CASSSGGYGGSGNTIYF

cdr3_length: 14
j_call: TRBJ2-5
v_call: TRBV10-3
clone_size: NA
cdr3_aa: CAISEGLDQETQYF

cdr3_length: 15
j_call: TRBJ2-5
v_call: TRBV10-3
clone_size: NA
cdr3_aa: CAISESGRQDETQYF

cdr3_length: 13
j_call: TRBJ2-7
v_call: TRBV2
clone_size: NA
cdr3_aa: CASRGDRADEQYF

cdr3_length: 16
j_call: TRBJ2-5
v_call: TRBV6-5
clone_size: NA
cdr3_aa: CASSYSGQNFQETQYF

cdr3_length: 16
j_call: TRBJ2-4
v_call: TRBV6-2/TRBV6-3
clone_size: NA
cdr3_aa: CASSYGAEGAKNIQYF

cdr3_length: 17
j_call: TRBJ2-7
v_call: TRBV6-2/TRBV6-3
clone_size: NA
cdr3_aa: CASSSPIAGGVSYEQYF

cdr3_length: 16
j_call: TRBJ2-5
v_call: TRBV5-1
clone_size: NA
cdr3_aa: CASSLGEAGTRETQYF

cdr3_length: 14
j_call: TRBJ2-7
v_call: TRBV2
clone_size: NA
cdr3_aa: CASSHQSGSYEQYF